A single sample gave rise to the 30 T cell receptor beta chains below, sequenced in a study of shared clonotypes between healthy human individuals. Clones were read by immunoSEQ multiplex PCR, and TCRdb kept only the in-frame ones, dropping some. This table has approximately 810,000 clones, approximately 92% appearing once. Selected positively for CCR7 and CD45RO-negative, naive CD8 cells excluded terminally differentiated effector memory CD45RA+ cells. Sequencing was carried out using naive CD8+ T cells sorted from blood. These receptors were collected from a man aged 30-40 years in good health.

The chain carries TRBV5-1 and TRBJ2-7, with D possibly being TRBD1 (5 bases). The V end was cut by 0 bases, the J end by 7 bases, with 14 bases between. Germline CDR1 and CDR2: SGHRS and YFSETQ. CDR3 size: 14 residues. CDR3 DNA: TGCGCCAGCAGCTTGGGCCAGGGCCCCGAAGAGCAGTACTTC. Its translation is CASSLGQGPEEQYF.

The genes are TRBV27 and TRBJ2-7; 7 nucleotides agree with TRBD2. CDR3 length: 15 residues. V shed 2 bases, J shed 3 bases, and the junction held 7 bases outside the gene matches. The germline V gene encodes CDR1 MNHEY and CDR2 SMNVEV (reference sequence). For the CDR3, the DNA is TGTGCCAGCAGTTTAGTAGTCGGCGGGAGCTACGAGCAGTACTTC. Translation gives CASSLVVGGSYEQYF.

In the case of this clone: The same CDR3 arises from other DNA sequences in this sample as well. The V gene is TRBV7-9, the J gene TRBJ2-1; D is ambiguous. The CDR3 spans 15 residues. V gave up 5 bases and J gave up 0 bases, with 11 bases separating them. CDR1 and CDR2 (germline): SEHNR, FQNEAQ (reference sequence). The CDR3: CASSPPRSSYNEQFF. The DNA for the CDR3 is TGTGCCAGCAGCCCCCCTCGGAGCTCCTACAATGAGCAGTTCTTC.

This clone was picked up a small number of times. J is TRBJ2-1 and V is TRBV6-1; TRBD2 is a possible D gene (5 bases). This CDR3 has 16 amino acids. The germline V gene has CDR1 MNHNS and CDR2 SASEGT. Trimming took off 1 base at V and 5 bases at J, with 15 bases between the two ends. The CDR3 DNA sequence: TGTGCCAGCAGTGAAGTCCCAGGTGAGGGTAACAATGAGCAGTTCTTC. It yields the protein CASSEVPGEGNNEQFF.

The rearrangement uses TRBV11-2 and TRBJ2-1, with 9 bases aligning to TRBD2. V dropped 1 base and J dropped 8; count of bases not matched to a gene: 6. Germline assignment: CDR1 SGHAT and CDR2 FQNNGV. CDR3 size: 15 residues. The CDR3 bases are TGTGCCAGCAGCTTAGTTGCGGGAGGGCCCTATGAGCAGTTCTTC. As protein: CASSLVAGGPYEQFF.

The J gene is TRBJ1-1, the V gene TRBV7-9, with 8 bases that match TRBD1. After removal of 5 bases from V and 7 bases from J, the junction contained 3 bases not matched to a gene. This CDR3 region has 12 residues. Germline V gene data show CDR1 as SEHNR and CDR2 as FQNEAQ (reference sequence). CDR3 sequence: CASSKGQDEAFF. Here the CDR3 DNA reads TGTGCCAGCAGCAAGGGACAGGATGAAGCTTTCTTT.

CDR3 region: CASGYLNTEAFF. CDR3 in DNA: TGTGCCAGCGGGTATTTGAACACTGAAGCTTTCTTT. The chain has TRBV5-4 and TRBJ1-1; D gene unclear. The V and J ends lost 7 bases and 0 bases respectively, with 7 bases between them. This CDR3 comprises 12 residues. The germline V gene encodes CDR1 SGHNT and CDR2 YYREEE (reference sequence).

This clone appeared a single time. The chain joins TRBV6-6 to TRBJ2-1; TRBD2 matches 10 bases. The CDR3 extends over 15 amino acids. Per germline, CDR1 MNHNY and CDR2 SVGAGI (reference sequence). The V segment lost 2 bases and the J segment 6 bases; nucleotides outside the gene matches: 4. Here the CDR3 DNA reads TGTGCCAGCAGTTACCCGACTAGCGGGTTCAATGAGCAGTTCTTC. The encoded protein is CASSYPTSGFNEQFF.

The J gene is TRBJ1-1, the V gene TRBV4-3; 7 bases are shared with TRBD1. Losses at the gene ends were 1 base for V and 0 bases for J; bases not matched to a gene: 8. Germline V lookup: CDR1 LGHNA, CDR2 YSLEER. CDR3 length: 17 residues. This CDR3 reads CASSQVGQDNMNTEAFF. The CDR3 region has the DNA TGCGCCAGCAGCCAAGTAGGACAGGACAACATGAACACTGAAGCTTTCTTT.

This rearrangement joins TRBV11-3 to TRBJ2-2; D gene ambiguous. The V gene's germline CDR1 is SGHNT and CDR2 YENEEA. The CDR3 has 13 residues. V lost 5 bases, J lost 6 bases, and 10 bases lay in between. In nucleotides, the CDR3 is TGTGCCAGCAGCCCCCGTAGTTCCGGGGAGCTGTTTTTT. Its protein is CASSPRSSGELFF.

V gene TRBV5-1 combines with J gene TRBJ2-1; 8 bases agree with TRBD2. V lost 4 bases and J lost 8; bases outside the gene matches: 8. The germline gives CDR1 SGHRS, CDR2 YFSETQ. This CDR3 has 14 residues. The CDR3 loop is CASSPGGGRDEQFF. CDR3 DNA sequence: TGCGCCAGCAGCCCCGGGGGGGGCCGGGATGAGCAGTTCTTC.

The chain is built from TRBV27 and TRBJ2-5; D call uncertain. V lost 3 bases to trimming and J lost 5 bases, with 16 bases between them. CDR3 length: 15 residues. Germline V gene sequence: CDR1 MNHEY, CDR2 SMNVEV (reference sequence). CDR3 in amino acids: CASSFLGMTGETQYF. CDR3 nucleotide sequence: TGTGCCAGCAGTTTTCTAGGAATGACCGGGGAGACCCAGTACTTC.

This chain uses TRBV7-9 with TRBJ2-7; 7 bases are a match to TRBD1. Germline CDR1 SEHNR, CDR2 FQNEAQ (reference sequence). With 5 bases clipped from V and 1 base from J, the junction kept 8 bases outside the gene matches. This CDR3 region has 15 residues. CDR3: CASSRGQVASYEQYF. The CDR3, as DNA: TGTGCCAGCAGCAGAGGACAGGTCGCGTCCTACGAGCAGTACTTC.

J is TRBJ1-4 and V is TRBV7-9; TRBD1 matches at 7 bases. Trimming removed 0 bases from V and 0 bases from J; junction bases left unmatched: 10. The germline CDR1 and CDR2 sequences are SEHNR and FQNEAQ (reference sequence). There are 19 residues in the CDR3. The CDR3 DNA reads as TGTGCCAGCAGCTTAGCGGGGGACCTGCAGGGGGCAACTAATGAAAAACTGTTTTTT. This gives the protein CASSLAGDLQGATNEKLFF.

The chain employs TRBV6-5 and TRBJ2-7, with a weak D call TRBD2 (5 bases). Germline V gives CDR1 MNHEY, CDR2 SVGAGI. The ends were cut back, 1 base at V and 5 bases at J, with 12 bases in the middle. This CDR3 is built from 14 residues. The CDR3 loop is CASSYFRGPNEQYF. The CDR3 coding sequence is TGTGCCAGCAGTTACTTCCGGGGTCCAAACGAGCAGTACTTC.

This clone was seen a handful of times. This chain links TRBV7-9 with TRBJ1-2, with TRBD1 matching 9 bases. The CDR3 contains 15 residues. Germline V lookup: CDR1 SEHNR, CDR2 FQNEAQ (reference sequence). The V and J ends lost 0 bases and 7 bases, in that order; junction bases with no gene match: 6. CDR3 DNA: TGTGCCAGCAGCTTAGCCGGGACAGGGTTGGGTGGCTACACCTTC. This codes for CASSLAGTGLGGYTF.

The chain employs TRBV2 and TRBJ2-3; no clear D. This CDR3 is 13 amino acids long. Between the trimmed V and J ends, which lost 8 bases and 2 bases, there was a span of 11 bases. CDR1 and CDR2 (germline): SNHLY, FYNNEI. CDR3 sequence (DNA): TGTGCCAGCTGCGAGGCTCTCACAGATACGCAGTATTTT. Protein: CASCEALTDTQYF. Full variable domain (outside the CDR3, taken from reference TRBV2 and TRBJ2-3): EPEVTQTPSHQVTQMGQEVILRCVPISNHLYFYWYRQILGQKVEFLVSFYNNEISEKSEIFDDQFSVERPDGSNFTLKIRSTKLEDSAMYFCASCEALTDTQYFGPGTRLTVL.

The rearrangement joins TRBV27 to TRBJ1-1, with D possibly being TRBD1 (6 bases). The V and J ends lost 8 bases and 7 bases respectively, with 17 bases between them. Germline CDR1 is MNHEY and CDR2 is SMNVEV (reference sequence). This CDR3 region has 13 residues. The DNA for the CDR3 is TGTGCCAGCCACAGGGACTCATGGAGTGAAGCTTTCTTT. Its protein product is CASHRDSWSEAFF.

With regard to this clone: Germline is not matched at one junction end, which may reflect a read error. This sequence joins TRBV5-1 and TRBJ2-2; 12 bases match TRBD2. Per the germline V gene, CDR1 is SGHRS and CDR2 is YFSETQ. There are 17 residues in the CDR3. The DNA for the CDR3 is TGCGCCAGCCGGACTAGCGGGATTCAGGAGAACCCCGGGGAGCTGTTTTTT. As protein: CASRTSGIQENPGELFF. Supplemented by reference TRBV5-1 and TRBJ2-2, the full variable domain reads KAGVTQTPRYLIKTRGQQVTLSCSPISGHRSVSWYQQTPGQGLQFLFEYFSETQRNKGNFPGRFSGRQFSNSRSEMNVSTLELGDSALYLCASRTSGIQENPGELFFGEGSRLTVL.

The chain recombines TRBV6-5 with TRBJ1-1; D is unresolved. Germline values: CDR1 MNHEY, CDR2 SVGAGI. The CDR3 runs to 11 residues. V was cut by 6 bases and J by 4 bases, with 6 bases left in between. The CDR3 loop reads CASSQSTEAFF. The CDR3 coding sequence is TGTGCCAGCAGCCAGAGCACTGAAGCTTTCTTT.

This chain connects TRBV2 to TRBJ1-1; TRBD1 is a possible D gene (5 bases). This CDR3 is built from 11 residues. Germline V gives CDR1 SNHLY, CDR2 FYNNEI. V lost 11 bases to trimming and J lost 4 bases, with 11 bases between them. CDR3 loop: CAAPRATEAFF. The CDR3 DNA follows: TGTGCCGCCCCCAGGGCCACTGAAGCTTTCTTT. The full variable domain, in which reference TRBV2 and TRBJ1-1 provide the parts outside the CDR3, is EPEVTQTPSHQVTQMGQEVILRCVPISNHLYFYWYRQILGQKVEFLVSFYNNEISEKSEIFDDQFSVERPDGSNFTLKIRSTKLEDSAMYFCAAPRATEAFFGQGTRLTVV.

V gene TRBV6-4 combines with J gene TRBJ2-1; the match to TRBD2 covers 11 bases. CDR3 length: 14 amino acids. The germline CDR1 and CDR2 sequences are MRHNA and SNTAGT. The ends lost 6 bases at V and 6 bases at J; junction bases unmatched: 4. CDR3 DNA sequence: TGTGCCAGCAGCCCGGGACTAGCGGCCAATGAGCAGTTCTTC. Translated, it gives CASSPGLAANEQFF.

This clone was observed a handful of times. This rearrangement joins TRBV5-6 to TRBJ2-1; no reliable D call. Trimming left V 2 bases short and J 7 bases short, with 16 bases between. Germline CDR1 SGHDT, CDR2 YYEEEE. The CDR3 consists of 15 residues. CDR3 loop: CASSLDFLLGNEQFF. As DNA, the CDR3 is TGTGCCAGCAGCTTAGACTTCCTCCTCGGGAATGAGCAGTTCTTC.

This clone is a singleton in its sample. The rearrangement uses TRBV29-1 and TRBJ2-3; D possibly corresponds to TRBD2 (5 bases). CDR3 length equals 14 residues. The germline CDR1 and CDR2 sequences are SQVTM and ANQGSEA. V was cut by 3 bases and J by 9 bases, with 19 bases left in between. The CDR3 reads CSVEVGARPRTQYF. The CDR3 DNA sequence: TGCAGCGTTGAGGTGGGAGCCCGCCCGCGGACGCAGTATTTT.

This chain connects TRBV4-2 to TRBJ2-3; the D gene is possibly TRBD1 (6 bases). The CDR3 contains 14 residues. Germline V gene lookup returns CDR1 LGHNA and CDR2 YNFKEQ. Between the trimmed V and J ends, which lost 4 bases and 6 bases, there was a span of 14 bases. The CDR3 sequence is CASSPGQSGDTQYF. Here the CDR3 DNA reads TGTGCCAGCAGCCCAGGACAGTCAGGGGATACGCAGTATTTT.

V usage is TRBV4-2 and J usage is TRBJ2-7; D not certain. V was trimmed by 0 bases and J by 0 bases, leaving 12 bases between them. Germline V lookup: CDR1 LGHNA, CDR2 YNFKEQ. The CDR3 spans 16 residues. The CDR3 DNA is TGTGCCAGCAGCCAAGAAACCCCAGGAAGCTCCTACGAGCAGTACTTC. It is translated as CASSQETPGSSYEQYF.

The rearrangement joins TRBV7-6 to TRBJ2-7, with D maybe TRBD1 (5 bases). CDR3 size: 14 residues. The ends were cut back, 1 base at V and 6 bases at J, with 13 bases in the middle. Germline CDR1 reads SGHVS; CDR2 reads FNYEAQ. CDR3 nucleotides: TGTGCCAGCAGCTTAGGGGGCAGCTCCCGCGAGCAGTACTTC. Translated, it gives CASSLGGSSREQYF.

The V call is TRBV27, the J call TRBJ2-1; a possible D gene is TRBD1 (5 bases). Per germline, CDR1 MNHEY and CDR2 SMNVEV (reference sequence). V lost 5 bases, J lost 6 bases, and 8 bases lay in between. The length of the CDR3 is 12 residues. The CDR3 loop reads CASSRTSNEQFF. The CDR3 DNA reads TGTGCCAGCAGTCGGACAAGCAATGAGCAGTTCTTC.

This chain uses TRBV6-1 with TRBJ1-5, with unresolved D. Germline V gives CDR1 MNHNS, CDR2 SASEGT. V dropped 1 base and J dropped 5 bases, with 12 bases sitting between them. The CDR3 is 15 residues long. CDR3 DNA: TGTGCCAGCAGTGAAGTATCCGGGTTTCATCAGCCCCAGCATTTT. Translating it yields CASSEVSGFHQPQHF.

The chain has TRBV2 and TRBJ1-5; D might be TRBD1 (5 bases). This CDR3 contains 15 residues. Germline lookup yields CDR1 SNHLY and CDR2 FYNNEI. The ends were cut back, 3 bases at V and 2 bases at J, with 11 bases in the middle. The CDR3 region is CASSDYGTGNQPQHF. DNA of the CDR3: TGTGCCAGCAGTGATTACGGGACGGGCAATCAGCCCCAGCATTTT. Combining the CDR3 with reference TRBV2 and TRBJ1-5 gives the whole variable domain EPEVTQTPSHQVTQMGQEVILRCVPISNHLYFYWYRQILGQKVEFLVSFYNNEISEKSEIFDDQFSVERPDGSNFTLKIRSTKLEDSAMYFCASSDYGTGNQPQHFGDGTRLSIL.